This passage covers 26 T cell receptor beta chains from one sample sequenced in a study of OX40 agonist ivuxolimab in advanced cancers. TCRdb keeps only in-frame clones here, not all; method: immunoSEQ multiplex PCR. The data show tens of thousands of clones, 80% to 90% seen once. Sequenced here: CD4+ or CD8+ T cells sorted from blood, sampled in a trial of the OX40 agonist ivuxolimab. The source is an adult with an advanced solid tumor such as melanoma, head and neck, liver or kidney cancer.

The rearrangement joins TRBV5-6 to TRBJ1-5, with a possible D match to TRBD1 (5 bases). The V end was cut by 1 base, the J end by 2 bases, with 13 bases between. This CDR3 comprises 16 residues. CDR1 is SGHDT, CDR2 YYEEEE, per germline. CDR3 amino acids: CASSLWVGTGNQPQHF. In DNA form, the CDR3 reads TGTGCCAGCAGCTTGTGGGTTGGGACGGGCAATCAGCCCCAGCATTTT.

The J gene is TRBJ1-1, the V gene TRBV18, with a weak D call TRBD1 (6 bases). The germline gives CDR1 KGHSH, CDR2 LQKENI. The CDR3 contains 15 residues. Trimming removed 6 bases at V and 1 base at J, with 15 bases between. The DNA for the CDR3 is TGTGCCAGCTCCCCCACAGGGACCCGGAACACTGAAGCTTTCTTT. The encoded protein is CASSPTGTRNTEAFF.

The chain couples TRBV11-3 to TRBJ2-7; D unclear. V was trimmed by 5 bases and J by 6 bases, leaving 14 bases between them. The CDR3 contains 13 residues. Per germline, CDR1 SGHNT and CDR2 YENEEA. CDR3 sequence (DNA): TGTGCCAGCAGCCAAAAGCTGGTAGGCGAGCAGTACTTC. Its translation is CASSQKLVGEQYF.

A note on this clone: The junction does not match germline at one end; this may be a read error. Here the CDR3 reads CASSYGTGTDTQYF. The CDR3 DNA reads as TGTGCTAGCAGCTATGGGACAGGCACAGATACGCAGTATTTT. The V gene is TRBV7-7, the J gene TRBJ2-3; the match to TRBD1 covers 7 bases. CDR3 length: 14 residues. CDR1 SSHAT and CDR2 FNYEAQ come from the germline V gene (reference sequence).

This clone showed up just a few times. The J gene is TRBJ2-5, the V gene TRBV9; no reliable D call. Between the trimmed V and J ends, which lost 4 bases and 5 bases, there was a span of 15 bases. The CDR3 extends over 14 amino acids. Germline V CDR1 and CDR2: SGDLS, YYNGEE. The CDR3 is CASSPTSGYETQYF. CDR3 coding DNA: TGTGCCAGCAGCCCTACCTCGGGTTACGAGACCCAGTACTTC.

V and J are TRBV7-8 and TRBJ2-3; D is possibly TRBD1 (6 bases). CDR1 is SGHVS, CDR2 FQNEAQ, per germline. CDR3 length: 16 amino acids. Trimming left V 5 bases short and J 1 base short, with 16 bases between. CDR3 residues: CASSPVGPGGTDTQYF. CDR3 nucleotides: TGTGCCAGCAGCCCGGTCGGGCCAGGGGGCACAGATACGCAGTATTTT.

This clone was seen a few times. Here the CDR3 DNA reads TGTGCCAGCAGCTTGGGACTAGCGGGGTACAATGAGCAGTTCTTC. Translation gives CASSLGLAGYNEQFF. V gene TRBV5-5 combines with J gene TRBJ2-1; 11 positions agree with TRBD2. Per germline, CDR1 SGHKS and CDR2 YYEKEE (reference sequence). This CDR3 comprises 15 residues. V lost 0 bases to trimming and J lost 4 bases; unmatched junction nucleotides: 0. The full variable domain, in which reference TRBV5-5 and TRBJ2-1 provide the parts outside the CDR3, is DAGVTQSPTHLIKTRGQQVTLRCSPISGHKSVSWYQQVLGQGPQFIFQYYEKEERGRGNFPDRFSARQFPNYSSELNVNALLLGDSALYLCASSLGLAGYNEQFFGPGTRLTVL.

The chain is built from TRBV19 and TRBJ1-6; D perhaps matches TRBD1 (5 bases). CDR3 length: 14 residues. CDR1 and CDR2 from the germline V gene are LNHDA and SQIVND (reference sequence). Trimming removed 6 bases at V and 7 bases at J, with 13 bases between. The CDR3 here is CASRRGVVNSPLHF. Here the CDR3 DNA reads TGTGCCAGTAGGAGGGGCGTGGTCAATTCACCCCTCCACTTT.

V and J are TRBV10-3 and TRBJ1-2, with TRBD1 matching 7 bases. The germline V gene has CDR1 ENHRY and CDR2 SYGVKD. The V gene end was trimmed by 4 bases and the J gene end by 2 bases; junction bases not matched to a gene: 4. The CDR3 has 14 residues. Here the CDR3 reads CAISVETGNYGYTF. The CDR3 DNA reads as TGTGCCATCAGTGTAGAGACAGGGAACTATGGCTACACCTTC.

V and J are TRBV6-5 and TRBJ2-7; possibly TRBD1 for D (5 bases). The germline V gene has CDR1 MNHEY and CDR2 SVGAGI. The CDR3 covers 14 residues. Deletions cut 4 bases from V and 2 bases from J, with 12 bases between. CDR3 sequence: CASSSPTAPYEQYF. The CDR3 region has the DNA TGTGCCAGCAGTTCCCCGACAGCGCCCTACGAGCAGTACTTC.

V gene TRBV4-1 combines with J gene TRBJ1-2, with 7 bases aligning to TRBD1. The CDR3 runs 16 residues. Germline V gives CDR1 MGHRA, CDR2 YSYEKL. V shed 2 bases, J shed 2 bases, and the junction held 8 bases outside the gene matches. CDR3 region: CASSQTGVHPNYGYTF. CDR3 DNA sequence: TGCGCCAGCAGCCAAACAGGGGTTCATCCGAACTATGGCTACACCTTC.

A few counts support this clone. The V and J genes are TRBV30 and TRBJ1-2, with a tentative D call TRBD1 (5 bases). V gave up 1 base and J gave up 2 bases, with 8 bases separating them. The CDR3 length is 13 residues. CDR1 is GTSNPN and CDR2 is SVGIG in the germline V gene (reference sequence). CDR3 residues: CAWSGPGNYGYTF. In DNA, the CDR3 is TGTGCCTGGAGTGGCCCAGGGAACTATGGCTACACCTTC.

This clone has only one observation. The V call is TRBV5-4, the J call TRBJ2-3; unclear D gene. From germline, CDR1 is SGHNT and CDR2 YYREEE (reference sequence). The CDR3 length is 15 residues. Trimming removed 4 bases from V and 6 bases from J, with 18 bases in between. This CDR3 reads CASSTSLAQVDTQYF. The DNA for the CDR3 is TGTGCCAGCAGCACCTCACTTGCCCAGGTGGATACGCAGTATTTT.

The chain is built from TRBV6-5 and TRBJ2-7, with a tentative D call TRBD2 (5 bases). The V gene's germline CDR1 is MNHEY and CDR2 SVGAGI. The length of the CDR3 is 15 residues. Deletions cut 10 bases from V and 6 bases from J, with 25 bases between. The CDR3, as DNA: TGTGCCACCCAGTTAGGGAGCGGTAGGGATCGCGAGCAGTACTTC. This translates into CATQLGSGRDREQYF.

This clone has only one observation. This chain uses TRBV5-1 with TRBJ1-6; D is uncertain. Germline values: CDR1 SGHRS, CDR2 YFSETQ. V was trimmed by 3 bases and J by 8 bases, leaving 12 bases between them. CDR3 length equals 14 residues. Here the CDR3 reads CASSSGNPYSPLHF. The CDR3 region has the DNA TGCGCCAGCAGCTCCGGGAACCCCTATTCACCCCTCCACTTT.

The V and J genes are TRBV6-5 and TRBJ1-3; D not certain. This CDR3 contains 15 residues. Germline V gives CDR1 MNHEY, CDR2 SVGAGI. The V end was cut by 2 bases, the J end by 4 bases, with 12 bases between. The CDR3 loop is CASSYQRETGNTIYF. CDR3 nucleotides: TGTGCCAGCAGTTACCAGCGAGAGACGGGAAACACCATATATTTT.

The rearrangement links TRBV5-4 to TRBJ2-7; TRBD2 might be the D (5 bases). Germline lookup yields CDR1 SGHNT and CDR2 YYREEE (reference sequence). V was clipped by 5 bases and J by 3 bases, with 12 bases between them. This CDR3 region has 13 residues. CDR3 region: CASSTGSLYEQYF. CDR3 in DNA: TGTGCCAGCAGTACGGGATCCCTCTACGAGCAGTACTTC. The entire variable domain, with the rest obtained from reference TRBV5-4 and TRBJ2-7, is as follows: ETGVTQSPTHLIKTRGQQVTLRCSSQSGHNTVSWYQQALGQGPQFIFQYYREEENGRGNFPPRFSGLQFPNYSSELNVNALELDDSALYLCASSTGSLYEQYFGPGTRLTVT.

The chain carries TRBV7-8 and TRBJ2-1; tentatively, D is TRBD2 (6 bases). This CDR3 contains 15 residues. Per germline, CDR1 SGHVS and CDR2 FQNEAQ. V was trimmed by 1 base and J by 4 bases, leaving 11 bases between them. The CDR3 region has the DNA TGTGCCAGCAGCTTAGACGGGAGCCGTTACAATGAGCAGTTCTTC. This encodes CASSLDGSRYNEQFF.

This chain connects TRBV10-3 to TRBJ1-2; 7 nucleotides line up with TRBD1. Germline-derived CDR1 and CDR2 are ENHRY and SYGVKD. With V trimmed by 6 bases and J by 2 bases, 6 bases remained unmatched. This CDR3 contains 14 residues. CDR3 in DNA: TGTGCCATCAGGAACAGGGGCGCGAACTATGGCTACACCTTC. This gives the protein CAIRNRGANYGYTF.

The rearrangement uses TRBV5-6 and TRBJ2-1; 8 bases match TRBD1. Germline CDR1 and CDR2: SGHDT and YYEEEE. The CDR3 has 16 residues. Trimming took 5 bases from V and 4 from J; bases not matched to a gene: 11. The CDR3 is CASRALGTGLYNEQFF. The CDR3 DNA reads TGTGCCAGCAGAGCCCTCGGGACAGGATTATACAATGAGCAGTTCTTC.

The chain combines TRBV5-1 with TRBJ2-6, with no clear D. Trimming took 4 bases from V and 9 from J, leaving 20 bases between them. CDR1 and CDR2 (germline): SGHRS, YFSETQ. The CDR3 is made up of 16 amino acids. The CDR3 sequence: CASSLTGSPPSNVLTF. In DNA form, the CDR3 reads TGCGCCAGCAGCCTGACCGGGTCACCCCCCAGCAACGTCCTGACTTTC.

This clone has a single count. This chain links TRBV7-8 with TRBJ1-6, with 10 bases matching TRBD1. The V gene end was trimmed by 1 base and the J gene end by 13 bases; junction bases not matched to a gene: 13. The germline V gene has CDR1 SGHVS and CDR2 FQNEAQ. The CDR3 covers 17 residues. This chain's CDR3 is CASSLGTPRDRGIPLHF. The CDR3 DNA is TGTGCCAGCAGCTTAGGGACCCCGAGGGACAGGGGTATCCCCCTCCACTTT.

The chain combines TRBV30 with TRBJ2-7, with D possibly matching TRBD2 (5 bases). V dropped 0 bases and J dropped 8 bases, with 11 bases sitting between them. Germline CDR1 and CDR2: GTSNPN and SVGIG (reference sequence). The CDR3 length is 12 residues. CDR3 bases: TGTGCCTGGAGTGTGGCGGGCTTGCAGCAGTACTTC. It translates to CAWSVAGLQQYF.

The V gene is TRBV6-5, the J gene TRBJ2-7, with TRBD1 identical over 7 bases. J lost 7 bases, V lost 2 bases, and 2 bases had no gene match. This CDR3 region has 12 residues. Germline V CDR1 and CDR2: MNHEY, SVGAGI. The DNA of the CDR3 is TGTGCCAGCAGTTACCCAGGGGGAGAGCAGTACTTC. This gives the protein CASSYPGGEQYF.

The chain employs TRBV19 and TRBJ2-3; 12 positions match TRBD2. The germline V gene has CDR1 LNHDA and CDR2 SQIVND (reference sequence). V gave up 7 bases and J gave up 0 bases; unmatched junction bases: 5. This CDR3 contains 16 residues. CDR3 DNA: TGTGCCAGTACCTCCGGGACTAGCGGGAGCACAGATACGCAGTATTTT. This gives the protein CASTSGTSGSTDTQYF.

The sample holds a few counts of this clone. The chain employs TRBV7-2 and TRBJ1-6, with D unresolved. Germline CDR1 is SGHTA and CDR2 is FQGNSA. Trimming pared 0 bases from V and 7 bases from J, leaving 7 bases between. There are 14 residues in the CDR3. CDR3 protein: CASSLAAGNSPLHF. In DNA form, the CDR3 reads TGTGCCAGCAGCTTAGCGGCTGGCAATTCACCCCTCCACTTT.